Below are 15 T cell receptor beta chains sequenced from a single sample in a study of shared clonotypes between healthy human individuals. Profiling relied on immunoSEQ multiplex PCR, and the TCRdb table lists in-frame clones only, not all of them. The data contain hundreds of thousands of clones, around 74% of them singletons. The sequencing input was memory CD4+ T cells sorted from blood. Noted subset: CD45RA-negative fraction. These receptors were taken from a woman in her 30s in good health.

The J gene is TRBJ1-2, the V gene TRBV6-5; D is ambiguous. The CDR3 runs to 15 residues. Germline values: CDR1 MNHEY, CDR2 SVGAGI. V dropped 0 bases and J dropped 2 bases, with 10 bases sitting between them. The chain's CDR3 is CASSYSRYPNYGYTF. For the CDR3, the DNA is TGTGCCAGCAGTTACTCTCGCTACCCCAACTATGGCTACACCTTC.

The genes are TRBV5-1 and TRBJ2-1; no reliable D call. CDR1 and CDR2 (germline): SGHRS, YFSETQ. This CDR3 is built from 14 residues. V shed 0 bases and J shed 3 bases, with 7 bases lying between them. The CDR3 region is CASSLGENYNEQFF. CDR3 coding DNA: TGCGCCAGCAGCTTGGGAGAGAACTACAATGAGCAGTTCTTC.

This clone was observed a few times. This specimen includes other DNA sequences encoding the same CDR3. This sequence joins TRBV10-3 and TRBJ1-2; D is unclear. The CDR3 covers 13 residues. The V gene lost 4 bases and the J gene lost 4 bases, with 10 bases spanning the gap. Germline V CDR1 and CDR2: ENHRY, SYGVKD. The CDR3 protein is CAISVGRSYGYTF. The CDR3 bases are TGTGCCATCAGTGTTGGGCGCTCCTATGGCTACACCTTC.

The table lists this clone with a few counts. The chain links TRBV5-6 to TRBJ2-3; 14 positions agree with TRBD2. The J segment lost 4 bases and the V segment lost 3 bases, leaving 4 bases of the junction unmatched. This CDR3 region has 16 residues. Germline V gene data show CDR1 as SGHDT and CDR2 as YYEEEE. CDR3 sequence (DNA): TGTGCCAGCAGCTCCCAGACTAGCGGGAGGGCAGATACGCAGTATTTT. Its protein product is CASSSQTSGRADTQYF.

This clone was picked up a small number of times. The genes are TRBV28 and TRBJ2-7; tentatively, D is TRBD1 or TRBD2 (5 bases each). Looked up from germline, CDR1 is MDHEN and CDR2 is SYDVKM. CDR3 size: 16 residues. Trimming left V 7 bases short and J 1 base short, with 20 bases between. The CDR3 coding sequence is TGTGCCAGCAAAGTGGGACGGAGTTCTTTTTCCTACGAGCAGTACTTC. It translates to CASKVGRSSFSYEQYF.

V is TRBV5-8 and J is TRBJ1-2; D unresolved. Per germline, CDR1 SGHTS and CDR2 YDEGEE. V was trimmed by 2 bases and J by 8 bases, leaving 10 bases between them. The CDR3 runs 12 residues. Here the CDR3 reads CASSFDKGGYTF. The CDR3 DNA reads TGTGCCAGCAGCTTCGACAAAGGAGGCTACACCTTC.

The V gene is TRBV28, the J gene TRBJ1-1, with 8 nucleotides matching TRBD1. There are 13 residues in the CDR3. CDR1 MDHEN and CDR2 SYDVKM come from the germline V gene. J gave up 4 bases and V 5 bases, and 3 bases lay outside the gene matches. CDR3 sequence (DNA): TGTGCCAGCAGTCGGCAGGGGGCCACTGAAGCTTTCTTT. Translated, it gives CASSRQGATEAFF.

This clone occurred a few times. The V and J genes are TRBV29-1 and TRBJ2-1; TRBD2 matches 7 bases. Germline CDR1 SQVTM, CDR2 ANQGSEA. The CDR3 is 13 amino acids. The V and J ends lost 4 bases and 7 bases, in that order; junction bases with no gene match: 7. CDR3 amino acids: CSVGGRGTNEQFF. The CDR3 DNA reads as TGCAGCGTTGGAGGGAGGGGTACGAATGAGCAGTTCTTC.

The chain employs TRBV5-4 and TRBJ2-7; 12 bases are a match to TRBD1. Germline loops: CDR1 SGHNT, CDR2 YYREEE (reference sequence). V lost 5 bases and J lost 9; bases outside the gene matches: 6. The CDR3 spans 13 residues. This CDR3 reads CASSSGTGGGQYF. CDR3 DNA: TGTGCCAGCAGTTCCGGGACAGGGGGCGGGCAGTACTTC.

This clone was counted only a few times. The V call is TRBV7-9, the J call TRBJ2-7; 8 bases agree with TRBD1. V lost 5 bases, J lost 6 bases, and 9 bases stayed unmatched. The CDR3 is 14 amino acids. CDR1 and CDR2 from the germline V gene are SEHNR and FQNEAQ (reference sequence). The CDR3 loop is CASSPRLQGGEQYF. The CDR3, as DNA: TGTGCCAGCAGCCCCCGGCTACAGGGGGGCGAGCAGTACTTC.

This chain joins TRBV28 and TRBJ2-7; 15 bases map to TRBD2. This CDR3 spans 18 amino acids. Germline V gene lookup returns CDR1 MDHEN and CDR2 SYDVKM. Trimming cost V 7 bases and J 5 bases; bases outside gene matches: 15. The DNA for the CDR3 is TGTGCCAGCACCCCAAGGACTAGCGGGAGGGGAAGCTTGGACGAGCAGTACTTC. Its translation: CASTPRTSGRGSLDEQYF.

In this sample, this clone turned up once. The identical CDR3 is also encoded by other nucleotide sequences in the sample. The J gene is TRBJ2-7, the V gene TRBV5-1; 7 nucleotides align to TRBD1. The CDR3 spans 13 residues. CDR1 is SGHRS and CDR2 is YFSETQ in the germline V gene. Trimming took 4 bases from V and 5 from J; bases not matched to a gene: 6. The CDR3 protein is CASSRQGVDEQYF. The CDR3 bases are TGCGCCAGCAGCAGGCAGGGGGTAGACGAGCAGTACTTC.

The rearrangement links TRBV19 to TRBJ2-3; 7 bases fit TRBD2. Unmatched junction bases numbered 7, after V lost 6 bases and J lost 1 base. The CDR3 consists of 15 residues. Germline values: CDR1 LNHDA, CDR2 SQIVND (reference sequence). This chain's CDR3 is CASSRTTSGTDTQYF. Here the CDR3 DNA reads TGTGCCAGTAGCCGAACCACTAGCGGCACAGATACGCAGTATTTT.

The genes are TRBV9 and TRBJ2-2, with unresolved D. This CDR3 spans 16 amino acids. V lost 1 base, J lost 1 base, and 11 bases lay in between. CDR1 and CDR2 (germline): SGDLS, YYNGEE. CDR3 nucleotide sequence: TGTGCCAGCAGCGTAACACTTCGAGGGAACACCGGGGAGCTGTTTTTT. Translated, it gives CASSVTLRGNTGELFF.

The rearrangement uses TRBV7-9 and TRBJ1-1; perhaps TRBD1 as D (5 bases). Germline CDR1 and CDR2: SEHNR and FQNEAQ (reference sequence). CDR3 length: 16 amino acids. Between the trimmed V and J ends, which lost 0 bases and 1 base, there was a span of 12 bases. This chain's CDR3 is CASSLAVSGRNTEAFF. Written as DNA, the CDR3 is TGTGCCAGCAGCTTAGCGGTGTCAGGGCGGAACACTGAAGCTTTCTTT.